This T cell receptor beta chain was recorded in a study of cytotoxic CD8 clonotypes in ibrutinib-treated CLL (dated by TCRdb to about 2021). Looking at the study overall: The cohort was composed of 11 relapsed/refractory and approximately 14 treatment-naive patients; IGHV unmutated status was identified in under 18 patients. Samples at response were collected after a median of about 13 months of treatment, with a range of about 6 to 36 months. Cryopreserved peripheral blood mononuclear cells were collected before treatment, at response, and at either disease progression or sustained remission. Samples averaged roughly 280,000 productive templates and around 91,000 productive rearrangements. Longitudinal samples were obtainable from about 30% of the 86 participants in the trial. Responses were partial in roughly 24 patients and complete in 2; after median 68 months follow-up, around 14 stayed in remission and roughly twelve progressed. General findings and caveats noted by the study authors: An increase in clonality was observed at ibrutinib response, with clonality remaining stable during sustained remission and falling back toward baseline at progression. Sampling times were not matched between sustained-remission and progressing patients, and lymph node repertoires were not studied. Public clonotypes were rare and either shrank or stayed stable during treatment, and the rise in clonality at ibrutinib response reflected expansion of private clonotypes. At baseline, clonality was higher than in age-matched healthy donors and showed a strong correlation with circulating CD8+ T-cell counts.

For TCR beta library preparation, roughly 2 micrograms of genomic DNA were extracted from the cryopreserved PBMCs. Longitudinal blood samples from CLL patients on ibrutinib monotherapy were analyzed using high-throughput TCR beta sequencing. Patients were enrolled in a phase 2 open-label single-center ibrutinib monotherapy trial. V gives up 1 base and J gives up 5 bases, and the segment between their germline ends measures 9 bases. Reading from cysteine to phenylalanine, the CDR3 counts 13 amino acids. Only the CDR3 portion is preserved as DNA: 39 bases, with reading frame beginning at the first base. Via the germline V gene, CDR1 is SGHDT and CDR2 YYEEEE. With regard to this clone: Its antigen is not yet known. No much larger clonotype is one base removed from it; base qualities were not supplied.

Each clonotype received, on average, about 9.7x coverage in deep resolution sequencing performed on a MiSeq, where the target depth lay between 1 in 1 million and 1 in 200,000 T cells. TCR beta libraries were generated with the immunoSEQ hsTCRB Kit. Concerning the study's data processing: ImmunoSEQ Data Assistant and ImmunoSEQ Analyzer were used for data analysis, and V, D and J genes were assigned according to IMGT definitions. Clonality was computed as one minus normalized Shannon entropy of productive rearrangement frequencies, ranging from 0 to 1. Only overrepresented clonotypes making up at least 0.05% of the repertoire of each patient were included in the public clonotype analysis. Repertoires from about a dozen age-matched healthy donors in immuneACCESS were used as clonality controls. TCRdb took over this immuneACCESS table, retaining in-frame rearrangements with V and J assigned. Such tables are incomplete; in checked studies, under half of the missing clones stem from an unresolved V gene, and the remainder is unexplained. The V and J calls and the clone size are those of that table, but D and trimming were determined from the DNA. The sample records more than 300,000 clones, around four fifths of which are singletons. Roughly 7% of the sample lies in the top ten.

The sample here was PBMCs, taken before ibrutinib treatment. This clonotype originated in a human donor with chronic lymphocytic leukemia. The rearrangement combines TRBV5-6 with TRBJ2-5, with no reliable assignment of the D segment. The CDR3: CASSLSGPETQYF. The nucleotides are TGTGCCAGCAGCTTGTCCGGGCCGGAGACCCAGTACTTC.